Shown below are 17 T cell receptor beta chains from a single sample sequenced in a study of human T cells and chemical hapten exposure. TCRdb fed the RACE reads into MiXCR, producing one record per CDR3 protein. The sample lists approximately 68,000 distinct CDR3 sequences, 8.5% seen once, with under 3.5% in the top ten. Time point specified: patch test 2, 6 weeks after DPC sensitization. Indicated treatment: therapeutic diphenylcyclopropenone sensitization with weekly scalp DPC. The specimen was whole blood, collected in connection with sensitization to the hapten diphenylcyclopropenone (DPC). The receptor source for this set is a woman in her 50s with alopecia areata. Some clones in this sample may be carry-over from other donors' samples.

This clonotype was counted many times. The chain employs TRBV29-1 and TRBJ1-1; the match to TRBD1 covers 9 bases. The CDR3 totals 12 residues. The germline CDR1 and CDR2 sequences are SQVTM and ANQGSEA. The V segment lost 4 bases and the J segment 10 bases; nucleotides outside the gene matches: 7. CDR3 DNA sequence: TGCAGCGTTGGGGCCGGGGGACAGGGAGCTTTCTTT. It yields the protein CSVGAGGQGAFF.

This clonotype was seen a handful of times. This chain links TRBV12-3 or TRBV12-4 with TRBJ2-2, with D hard to call. The CDR3 contains 13 residues. Trimming stripped 2 bases from V and 5 bases from J, with 6 bases between. The CDR3 region has the DNA TGTGCCAGCAGTTTAACCGGGACCGGGGAGCTGTTTTTT. Encoded protein: CASSLTGTGELFF.

This clonotype was seen a handful of times. This sequence joins TRBV20-1 and TRBJ2-7; D not resolved. Trimming removed 5 bases at V and 2 bases at J, with 4 bases between. The CDR3 has 10 residues. Germline V gene lookup returns CDR1 DFQATT and CDR2 SNEGSKA (reference sequence). The DNA of the CDR3 is TGCAGTGCTGCAGCCTACGAGCAGTACTTC. It specifies CSAAAYEQYF.

The sample holds many counts of this clonotype. The chain is built from TRBV20-1 and TRBJ1-1; D remains unclear. The CDR3 has 12 amino acids. Germline assignment: CDR1 DFQATT and CDR2 SNEGSKA (reference sequence). Trimming took off 3 bases at V and 7 bases at J, with 12 bases between the two ends. The CDR3 bases are TGCAGTGCTAGCCTGAGTGGCGTTGAAGCTTTCTTT. Translating it yields CSASLSGVEAFF.

This clonotype occurred many times. The V and J genes are TRBV12-3 or TRBV12-4 and TRBJ1-1, with TRBD1 as a possible D gene (5 bases). With 6 bases removed from V and 4 bases from J, the gap between germline ends came to 18 bases. The CDR3 totals 15 residues. This chain's CDR3 is CASSPLTAGTTEAFF. The CDR3 nucleotides read TGTGCCAGCAGCCCGTTGACCGCGGGGACCACTGAAGCTTTCTTT.

The sample holds a few counts of this clonotype. The chain is built from TRBV4-3 and TRBJ2-4, with 9 bases that match TRBD2. This CDR3 is built from 17 residues. Germline CDR1 reads LGHNA; CDR2 reads YSLEER. With 0 bases clipped from V and 3 bases from J, the junction kept 6 bases outside the gene matches. The CDR3 DNA follows: TGCGCCAGCAGCCAAGAGTCTAGCGGGACAAGCAAAAACATTCAGTACTTC. Its translation is CASSQESSGTSKNIQYF.

This clonotype was found a few times. The CDR3 is CASSLDQGLYGYTF. CDR3 coding DNA: TGTGCCAGCAGCCTTGACCAGGGCCTCTATGGCTACACCTTC. The chain joins TRBV6-5 to TRBJ1-2, with a weak D call TRBD1 (5 bases). Germline lookup yields CDR1 MNHEY and CDR2 SVGAGI. The CDR3 is 14 residues long. Trimming removed 6 bases from V and 4 bases from J, with 15 bases in between.

This clonotype showed up many times. V and J are TRBV12-3 or TRBV12-4 and TRBJ1-4, with 9 bases identical to TRBD1. The CDR3 length is 14 residues. V shed 6 bases, J shed 8 bases, and the junction held 7 bases outside the gene matches. CDR3 coding DNA: TGTGCCAGCAGCAGACAGGGGGAGAGGGAAAAACTGTTTTTT. Protein: CASSRQGEREKLFF.

Of note for this clonotype: One junction end disagrees with the germline gene, perhaps due to a read error. For the CDR3, the DNA is TGTGCAAGAAGCTCAAAAGGGGAGAATTCACCACTCCACTTT. Its protein is CARSSKGENSPLHF. This chain links TRBV7-9 with TRBJ1-6; tentatively, D is TRBD1 (5 bases). The CDR3 length is 14 residues. Germline-derived CDR1 and CDR2 are SEHNR and FQNEAQ (reference sequence).

This chain uses TRBV6-2 or TRBV6-3 with TRBJ2-6; 11 nucleotides agree with TRBD1. In germline, CDR1 is MNHEY, CDR2 SVGEGT. This CDR3 is built from 18 residues. V lost 2 bases to trimming and J lost 0 bases; unmatched junction nucleotides: 3. DNA for the CDR3: TGTGCCAGCAGTTACCCCGGGACAGGGGGCTCTGGGGCCAACGTCCTGACTTTC. Translated: CASSYPGTGGSGANVLTF.

This clonotype showed up just a few times. V is TRBV20-1 and J is TRBJ2-1, with 11 bases aligning to TRBD2. Germline CDR1 and CDR2: DFQATT and SNEGSKA (reference sequence). This CDR3 region has 16 residues. The V segment lost 6 bases and the J segment 8 bases; nucleotides outside the gene matches: 15. CDR3 loop: CSAPLRLAGYIDEQFF. The CDR3 DNA follows: TGCAGTGCACCACTTCGACTAGCGGGATATATCGATGAGCAGTTCTTC.

This clonotype has only a few counts. This chain joins TRBV28 and TRBJ1-5; D unclear. Germline V CDR1 and CDR2: MDHEN, SYDVKM. The CDR3 extends over 13 amino acids. Deletions cut 7 bases from V and 6 bases from J, with 13 bases between. The CDR3 nucleotides read TGTGCCAGCAATCGGTGGAGAGGTCAGCCCCAGCATTTT. Encoded protein: CASNRWRGQPQHF.

This clonotype was detected a few times. The gene calls are TRBV11-1 and TRBJ2-3, with D possibly matching TRBD2 (5 bases). V was shortened by 5 bases and J by 4 bases, with 16 bases between the two germline ends. Germline assignment: CDR1 SGHAT and CDR2 FQDESV (reference sequence). The CDR3 consists of 15 residues. CDR3: CASSPPGKGADTQYF. The CDR3 region has the DNA TGTGCCAGCAGCCCCCCGGGGAAAGGTGCAGATACGCAGTATTTT.

The J gene is TRBJ1-5, the V gene TRBV12-3 or TRBV12-4; unclear D gene. The CDR3 covers 13 residues. The V end lost 1 base, the J end lost 8 bases, and 9 bases lay between the germline ends. The CDR3 here is CASSLVKGEPQHF. As DNA, the CDR3 is TGTGCCAGCAGTTTAGTCAAGGGAGAGCCCCAGCATTTT.

This clonotype appeared a few times. A single base separates this from a much larger clone, so it may be a read error. V and J are TRBV7-9 and TRBJ2-7; 9 bases fit TRBD1. The CDR3 has 14 amino acids. Germline CDR1 SEHNR, CDR2 FQNEAQ (reference sequence). The ends lost 3 bases at V and 5 bases at J; junction bases unmatched: 5. The CDR3 protein is CASSFRDRAHEQYF. DNA of the CDR3: TGTGCCAGCAGCTTCCGGGACAGGGCCCACGAGCAGTACTTC.

The chain is built from TRBV9 and TRBJ2-1; TRBD2 aligns across 10 bases. V shed 5 bases and J 9 bases; nucleotides not matched to a gene: 11. Germline V lookup: CDR1 SGDLS, CDR2 YYNGEE. The CDR3 is 15 residues long. The CDR3 protein is CASRPPSGREGEQFF. CDR3 sequence (DNA): TGTGCCAGCAGACCACCAAGCGGGAGGGAGGGTGAGCAGTTCTTC.

This clonotype was observed at least ten times. The rearrangement links TRBV5-1 to TRBJ1-5; TRBD1 aligns across 7 bases. After removal of 0 bases from V and 5 bases from J, the junction contained 8 bases not matched to a gene. From germline, CDR1 is SGHRS and CDR2 YFSETQ. The CDR3 consists of 16 residues. The CDR3 reads CASSLDGPGGHQPQHF. The CDR3 DNA is TGCGCCAGCAGCTTGGACGGGCCAGGGGGACATCAGCCCCAGCATTTT.